These 10 T cell receptor beta chains were all obtained from the same sample, sequenced in a study of radiotherapy plus CTLA-4 blockade in lung cancer. Sequencing was performed with immunoSEQ multiplex PCR; in TCRdb, only in-frame clones are kept and a portion is missing. The data hold some 35,000 clones, with 85% observed a single time. The source material was peripheral blood, sampled from a patient treated with radiotherapy plus ipilimumab. The source of these receptors is a human donor with non-small cell lung cancer who had stable disease on radiotherapy plus ipilimumab.

The V call is TRBV2, the J call TRBJ2-3, with 10 bases aligning to TRBD2. CDR1 is SNHLY and CDR2 is FYNNEI in the germline V gene. This CDR3 region has 16 residues. J gave up 4 bases and V 6 bases, and 10 bases lay outside the gene matches. CDR3 sequence reads: CASRNPSGRGSDTQYF. The CDR3 DNA sequence: TGTGCCAGCAGGAATCCCAGCGGGAGGGGGTCAGATACGCAGTATTTT.

J is TRBJ1-2 and V is TRBV6-1; D perhaps matches TRBD1 (5 bases). Deletions cut 6 bases from V and 0 bases from J, with 14 bases between. The germline gives CDR1 MNHNS, CDR2 SASEGT. This CDR3 is built from 15 residues. CDR3 in DNA: TGTGCCAGCAGGGGGATCAGACAGTCTAACTATGGCTACACCTTC. This sequence encodes CASRGIRQSNYGYTF.

The rearrangement uses TRBV10-2 and TRBJ1-2; D is uncertain. The CDR3 has 12 amino acids. V shed 0 bases and J shed 7 bases, with 6 bases lying between them. The V gene's germline CDR1 is WSHSY and CDR2 SAAADI. The CDR3 region has the DNA TGCGCCAGCAGTGAGTCGTCGGTTGGCTACACCTTC. Translation: CASSESSVGYTF.

V is TRBV7-3 and J is TRBJ2-1, with TRBD1 identical over 7 bases. CDR3 length: 13 residues. Germline lookup yields CDR1 SGHTA and CDR2 FQGTGA. J gave up 9 bases and V 6 bases, and 8 bases lay outside the gene matches. The CDR3 sequence is CASSRQGIPEQFF. In nucleotides, the CDR3 is TGTGCCAGCAGTCGACAGGGAATCCCTGAGCAGTTCTTC.

The V call is TRBV5-8, the J call TRBJ2-7; 9 bases match TRBD1. Germline CDR1 is SGHTS and CDR2 is YDEGEE. CDR3 length equals 17 residues. Trimming cost V 4 bases and J 3 bases; bases outside gene matches: 14. The CDR3 region has the DNA TGTGCCAGCAGCAAAGGCGTCGCGGGACAGGGAAACTACGAGCAGTACTTC. Translating it yields CASSKGVAGQGNYEQYF.

Here the CDR3 reads CASSPEIAGGVGETQYF. CDR3 coding DNA: TGTGCCAGCAGCCCTGAAATAGCGGGAGGGGTGGGAGAGACCCAGTACTTC. The chain combines TRBV5-4 with TRBJ2-5, with TRBD2 matching 11 bases. J was trimmed by 4 bases and V by 4 bases; bases with no gene match: 12. The germline V gene has CDR1 SGHNT and CDR2 YYREEE (reference sequence). The CDR3 has 17 amino acids.

The rearrangement links TRBV27 to TRBJ1-1, with 7 bases aligning to TRBD1. The CDR3 extends over 14 amino acids. The germline V gene encodes CDR1 MNHEY and CDR2 SMNVEV (reference sequence). V lost 2 bases, J lost 1 base, and 1 base stayed unmatched. As DNA, the CDR3 is TGTGCCAGCAGTTTAAGGGGGCAGAACACTGAAGCTTTCTTT. Its protein product is CASSLRGQNTEAFF.

The gene calls are TRBV9 and TRBJ2-5, with a possible D match to TRBD1 (6 bases). Per the germline V gene, CDR1 is SGDLS and CDR2 is YYNGEE. This CDR3 has 15 residues. With 3 bases removed from V and 4 bases from J, the gap between germline ends came to 16 bases. In DNA form, the CDR3 reads TGTGCCAGCAGCGCAGAAGGGGGTAACTTAGAGACCCAGTACTTC. This translates into CASSAEGGNLETQYF. The complete variable domain, with remaining parts taken from reference TRBV9 and TRBJ2-5, reads DSGVTQTPKHLITATGQRVTLRCSPRSGDLSVYWYQQSLDQGLQFLIQYYNGEERAKGNILERFSAQQFPDLHSELNLSSLELGDSALYFCASSAEGGNLETQYFGPGTRLLVL.

J is TRBJ2-3 and V is TRBV27, with 8 bases that match TRBD2. This CDR3 spans 16 amino acids. The J segment lost 8 bases and the V segment lost 5 bases, leaving 15 bases of the junction unmatched. The germline gives CDR1 MNHEY, CDR2 SMNVEV (reference sequence). CDR3: CASSQLAGDSYGTQYF. The CDR3 nucleotides read TGTGCCAGCAGTCAGCTAGCGGGCGACTCGTACGGTACGCAGTATTTT.

This clone turned up a few times. CDR3 bases: TGTGCCAGCAGTTACCAGAACAGGGTCGAGCAGTACTTC. Translated, it gives CASSYQNRVEQYF. The V gene is TRBV6-5, the J gene TRBJ2-7; D may be TRBD1 (6 bases). The CDR3 runs to 13 residues. Germline CDR1 MNHEY, CDR2 SVGAGI. With 2 bases removed from V and 6 bases from J, the gap between germline ends came to 11 bases.